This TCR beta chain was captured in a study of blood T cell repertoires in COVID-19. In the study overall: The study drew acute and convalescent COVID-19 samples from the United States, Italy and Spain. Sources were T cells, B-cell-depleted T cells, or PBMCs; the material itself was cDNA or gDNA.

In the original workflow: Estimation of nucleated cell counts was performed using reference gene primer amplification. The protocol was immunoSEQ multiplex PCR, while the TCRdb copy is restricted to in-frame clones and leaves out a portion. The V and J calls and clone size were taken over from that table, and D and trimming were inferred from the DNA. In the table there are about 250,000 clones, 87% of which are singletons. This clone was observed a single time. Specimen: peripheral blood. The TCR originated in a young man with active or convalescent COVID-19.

The chain's CDR3 is CASSQAYGGVGSPLHF. The CDR3 region has the DNA TGCGCCAGCAGCCAAGCTTATGGGGGGGTAGGCTCACCCCTCCACTTT. The V call is TRBV4-3, the J call TRBJ1-6; D possibly corresponds to TRBD1 (5 bases). This CDR3 has 16 amino acids. Looked up from germline, CDR1 is LGHNA and CDR2 is YSLEER. Trimming cost V 1 base and J 10 bases, with 17 bases left between them.